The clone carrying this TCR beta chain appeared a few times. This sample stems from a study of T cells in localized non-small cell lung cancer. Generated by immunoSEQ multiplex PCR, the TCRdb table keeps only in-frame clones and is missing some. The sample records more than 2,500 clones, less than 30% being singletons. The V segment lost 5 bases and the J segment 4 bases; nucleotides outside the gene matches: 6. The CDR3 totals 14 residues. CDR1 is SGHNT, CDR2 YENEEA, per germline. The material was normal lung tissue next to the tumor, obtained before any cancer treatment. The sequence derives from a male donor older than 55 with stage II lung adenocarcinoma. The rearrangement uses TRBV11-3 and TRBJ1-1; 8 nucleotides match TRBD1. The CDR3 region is CASSPNRGFTEAFF. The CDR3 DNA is TGTGCCAGCAGCCCCAACAGGGGGTTCACTGAAGCTTTCTTT. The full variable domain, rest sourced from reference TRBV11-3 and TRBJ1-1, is EAGVVQSPRYKIIEKKQPVAFWCNPISGHNTLYWYLQNLGQGPELLIRYENEEAVDDSQLPKDRFSAERLKGVDSTLKIQPAELGDSAVYLCASSPNRGFTEAFFGQGTRLTVV.